This paragraph covers one T cell receptor beta chain sequence. Its antigen remains unidentified. This sample is part of a study of CD8+ T cells in alopecia areata. Reverse transcription of extracted RNA yielded cDNA, which provided the sequencing template. The assay was immunoSEQ multiplex PCR, and TCRdb's table has in-frame clones only and misses some. The table has about 42,000 clones, around three fifths seen once. Treatment of the sample: oral pan-JAK inhibitor, 5-10 mg twice daily. Researchers took lesional scalp punch biopsies and peripheral blood from people who were alopecia areata patients. Overall study results and limits: Shared TCR sequences were less clear between patients than in mice, possibly partly from HLA diversity. Within the top 100, expanded CD8+ clones significantly decreased with tofacitinib, as did scalp clonality. There was only one nonresponder, so it was unclear how baseline CD8+ expansion relates to response.

The germline V and J ends were trimmed by 8 bases and 2 bases, with 20 bases remaining between them. The V gene's germline CDR1 is SQVTM and CDR2 ANQGSEA. CDR3 length: 15 residues. The sample here was CD8+ T cells sorted from blood, taken at week 4, from a patient treated with tofacitinib. The origin of this receptor is a human donor with alopecia areata. The chain joins TRBV29-1 to TRBJ2-3, with D possibly matching TRBD1 (5 bases). CDR3 bases: TGCAGCCCGGTGGGGCTAGTGCCATTCACAGATACGCAGTATTTT. It yields the protein CSPVGLVPFTDTQYF.